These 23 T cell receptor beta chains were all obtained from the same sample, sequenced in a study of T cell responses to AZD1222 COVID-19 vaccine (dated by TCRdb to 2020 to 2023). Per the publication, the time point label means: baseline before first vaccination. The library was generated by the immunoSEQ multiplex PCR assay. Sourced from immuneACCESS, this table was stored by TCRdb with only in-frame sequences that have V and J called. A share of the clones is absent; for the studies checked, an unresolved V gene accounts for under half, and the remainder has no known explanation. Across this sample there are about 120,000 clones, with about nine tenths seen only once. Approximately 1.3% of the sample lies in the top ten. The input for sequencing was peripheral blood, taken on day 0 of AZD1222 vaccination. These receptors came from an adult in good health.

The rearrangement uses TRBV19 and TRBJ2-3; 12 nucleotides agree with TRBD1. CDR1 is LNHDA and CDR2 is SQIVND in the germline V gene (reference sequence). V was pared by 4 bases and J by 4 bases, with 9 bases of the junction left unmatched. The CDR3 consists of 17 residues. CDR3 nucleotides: TGTGCCAGTAGTAACCCCCGGGACAGGGGGCACGCAGATACGCAGTATTTT. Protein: CASSNPRDRGHADTQYF.

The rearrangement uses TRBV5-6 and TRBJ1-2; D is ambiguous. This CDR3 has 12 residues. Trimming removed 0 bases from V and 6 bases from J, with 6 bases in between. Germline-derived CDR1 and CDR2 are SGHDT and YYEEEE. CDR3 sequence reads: CASSLAGDGYTF. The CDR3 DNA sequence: TGTGCCAGCAGCTTGGCAGGCGATGGCTACACCTTC.

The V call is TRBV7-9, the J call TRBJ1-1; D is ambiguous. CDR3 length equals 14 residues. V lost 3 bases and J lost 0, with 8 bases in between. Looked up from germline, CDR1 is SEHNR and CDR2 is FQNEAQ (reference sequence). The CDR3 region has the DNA TGTGCCAGCAGCTTCGGGGTTCTGAACACTGAAGCTTTCTTT. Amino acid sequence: CASSFGVLNTEAFF. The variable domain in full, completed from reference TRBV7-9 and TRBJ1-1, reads DTGVSQNPRHKITKRGQNVTFRCDPISEHNRLYWYRQTLGQGPEFLTYFQNEAQLEKSRLLSDRFSAERPKGSFSTLEIQRTEQGDSAMYLCASSFGVLNTEAFFGQGTRLTVV.

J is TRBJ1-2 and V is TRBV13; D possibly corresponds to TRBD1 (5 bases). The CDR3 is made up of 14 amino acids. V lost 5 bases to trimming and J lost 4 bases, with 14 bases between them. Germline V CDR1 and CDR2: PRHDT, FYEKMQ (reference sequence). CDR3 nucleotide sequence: TGTGCCAGCAGCCGGGGACGGATTCTCTATGGCTACACCTTC. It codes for CASSRGRILYGYTF.

CDR3 protein: CASSVAVLARNEQFF. DNA of the CDR3: TGTGCCAGCAGCGTAGCTGTGCTAGCCCGCAATGAGCAGTTCTTC. The gene calls are TRBV9 and TRBJ2-1; D may be TRBD2 (5 bases). V lost 0 bases and J 6 bases, leaving 13 bases between the germline ends. The CDR3 has 15 residues. Germline CDR1 is SGDLS and CDR2 is YYNGEE.

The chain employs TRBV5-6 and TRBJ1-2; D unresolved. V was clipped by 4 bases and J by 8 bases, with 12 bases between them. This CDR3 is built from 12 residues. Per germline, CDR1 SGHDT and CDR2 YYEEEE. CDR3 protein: CASSPWSGGYTF. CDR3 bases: TGTGCCAGCAGCCCCTGGTCTGGAGGCTACACCTTC.

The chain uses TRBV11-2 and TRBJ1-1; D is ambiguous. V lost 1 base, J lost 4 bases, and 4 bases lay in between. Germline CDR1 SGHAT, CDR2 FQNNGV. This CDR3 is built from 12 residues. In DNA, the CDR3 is TGTGCCAGCAGCTTAGGAGCCACTGAAGCTTTCTTT. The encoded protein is CASSLGATEAFF.

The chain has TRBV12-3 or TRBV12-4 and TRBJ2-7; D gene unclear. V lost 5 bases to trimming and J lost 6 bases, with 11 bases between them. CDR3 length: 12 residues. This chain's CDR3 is CASSPRLGEQYF. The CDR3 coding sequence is TGTGCCAGCAGTCCCCGCCTGGGCGAGCAGTACTTC.

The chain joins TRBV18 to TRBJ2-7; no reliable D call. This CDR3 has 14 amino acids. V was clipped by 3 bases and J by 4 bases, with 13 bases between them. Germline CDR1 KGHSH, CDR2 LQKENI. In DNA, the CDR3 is TGTGCCAGCTCACCTTTCAGTGCAGCGTACGAGCAGTACTTC. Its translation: CASSPFSAAYEQYF.

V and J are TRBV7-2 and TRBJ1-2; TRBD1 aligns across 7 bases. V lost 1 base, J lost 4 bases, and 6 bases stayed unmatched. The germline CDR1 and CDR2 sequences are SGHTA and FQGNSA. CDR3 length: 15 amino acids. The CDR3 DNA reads TGTGCCAGCAGCTTAGGTGGACAGGCCATCTATGGCTACACCTTC. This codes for CASSLGGQAIYGYTF.

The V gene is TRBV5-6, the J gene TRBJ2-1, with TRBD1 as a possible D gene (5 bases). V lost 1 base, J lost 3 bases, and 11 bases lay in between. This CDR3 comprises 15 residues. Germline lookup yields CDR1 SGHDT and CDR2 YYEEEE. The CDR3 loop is CASSLSRTNYNEQFF. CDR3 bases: TGTGCCAGCAGCTTGAGTAGGACAAACTACAATGAGCAGTTCTTC.

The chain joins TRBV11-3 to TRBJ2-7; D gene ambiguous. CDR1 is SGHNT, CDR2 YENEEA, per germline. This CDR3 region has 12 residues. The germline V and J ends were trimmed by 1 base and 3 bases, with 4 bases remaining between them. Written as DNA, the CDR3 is TGTGCCAGCAGCTTAGGGAACTACGAGCAGTACTTC. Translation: CASSLGNYEQYF. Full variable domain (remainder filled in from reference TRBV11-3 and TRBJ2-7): EAGVVQSPRYKIIEKKQPVAFWCNPISGHNTLYWYLQNLGQGPELLIRYENEEAVDDSQLPKDRFSAERLKGVDSTLKIQPAELGDSAVYLCASSLGNYEQYFGPGTRLTVT.

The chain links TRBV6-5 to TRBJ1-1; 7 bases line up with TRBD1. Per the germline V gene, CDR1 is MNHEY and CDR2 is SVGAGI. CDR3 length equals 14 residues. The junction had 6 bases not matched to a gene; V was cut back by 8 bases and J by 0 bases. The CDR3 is CASARDSLNTEAFF. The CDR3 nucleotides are TGTGCCAGCGCTAGGGACAGCCTGAACACTGAAGCTTTCTTT.

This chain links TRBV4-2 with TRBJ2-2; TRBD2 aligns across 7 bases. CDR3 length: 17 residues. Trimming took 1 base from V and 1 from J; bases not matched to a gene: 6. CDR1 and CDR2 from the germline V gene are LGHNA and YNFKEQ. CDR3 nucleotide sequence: TGTGCCAGCAGCCAAGGATGGCGGGGGATGAACACCGGGGAGCTGTTTTTT. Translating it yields CASSQGWRGMNTGELFF.

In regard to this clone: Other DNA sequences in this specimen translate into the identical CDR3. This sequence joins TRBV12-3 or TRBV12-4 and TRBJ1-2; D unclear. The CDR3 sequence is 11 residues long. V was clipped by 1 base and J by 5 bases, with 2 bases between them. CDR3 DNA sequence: TGTGCCAGCAGTTTAGGATATGGCTACACCTTC. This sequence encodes CASSLGYGYTF.

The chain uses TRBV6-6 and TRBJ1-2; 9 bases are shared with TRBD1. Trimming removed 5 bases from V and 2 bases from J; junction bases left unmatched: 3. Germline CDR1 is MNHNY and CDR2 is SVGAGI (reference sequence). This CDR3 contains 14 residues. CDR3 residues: CASSQGTGNYGYTF. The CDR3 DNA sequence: TGTGCCAGCAGTCAGGGGACAGGGAACTATGGCTACACCTTC.

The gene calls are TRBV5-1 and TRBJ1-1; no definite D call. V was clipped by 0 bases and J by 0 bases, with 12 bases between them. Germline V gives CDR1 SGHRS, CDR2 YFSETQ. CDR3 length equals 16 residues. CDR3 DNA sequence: TGCGCCAGCAGCTTGGACAGCCTGGCCATGAACACTGAAGCTTTCTTT. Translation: CASSLDSLAMNTEAFF.

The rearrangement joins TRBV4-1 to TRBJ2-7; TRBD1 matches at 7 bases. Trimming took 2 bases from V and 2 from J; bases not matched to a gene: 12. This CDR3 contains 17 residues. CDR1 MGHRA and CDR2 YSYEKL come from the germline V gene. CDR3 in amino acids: CASSQSTGTDSTYEQYF. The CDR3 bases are TGCGCCAGCAGCCAATCGACCGGGACAGATAGTACCTACGAGCAGTACTTC.

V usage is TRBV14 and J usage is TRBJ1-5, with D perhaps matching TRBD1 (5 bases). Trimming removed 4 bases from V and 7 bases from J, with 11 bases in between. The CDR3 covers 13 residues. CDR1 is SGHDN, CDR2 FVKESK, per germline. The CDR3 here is CASSRGARQPQHF. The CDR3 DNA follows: TGTGCCAGCAGCCGAGGGGCCAGACAGCCCCAGCATTTT.

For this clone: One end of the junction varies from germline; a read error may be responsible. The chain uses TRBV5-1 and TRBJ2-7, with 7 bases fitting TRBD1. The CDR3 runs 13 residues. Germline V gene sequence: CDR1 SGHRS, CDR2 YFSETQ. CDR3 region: CASSPTGQVLPHF. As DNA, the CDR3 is TGCGCCAGCAGCCCCACCGGACAGGTCCTACCCCACTTC.

CDR3 sequence reads: CASSSLEPSTDTQYF. CDR3 bases: TGCGCCAGCAGCTCCTTAGAACCCTCCACAGATACGCAGTATTTT. This chain connects TRBV5-1 to TRBJ2-3; D call uncertain. V was pared by 3 bases and J by 2 bases, with 13 bases between. The CDR3 sequence is 15 residues long. Germline CDR1 SGHRS, CDR2 YFSETQ.

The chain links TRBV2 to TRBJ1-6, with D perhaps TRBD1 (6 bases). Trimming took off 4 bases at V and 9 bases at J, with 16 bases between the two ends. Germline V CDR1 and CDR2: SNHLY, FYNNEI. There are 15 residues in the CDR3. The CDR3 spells CASSGLGGPFSPLHF. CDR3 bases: TGTGCCAGCAGTGGGCTTGGGGGGCCCTTTTCACCCCTCCACTTT.

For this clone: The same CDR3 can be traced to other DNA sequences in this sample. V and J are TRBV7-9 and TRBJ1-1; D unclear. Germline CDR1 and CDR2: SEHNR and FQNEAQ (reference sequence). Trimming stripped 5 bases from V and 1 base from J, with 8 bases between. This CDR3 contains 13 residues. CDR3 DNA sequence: TGTGCCAGCAGCCTGCGAGCGAACACTGAAGCTTTCTTT. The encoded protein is CASSLRANTEAFF.